The T cell receptor beta chain described here comes from a study of blood T cell repertoires in COVID-19. About the research overall: Acute and convalescent COVID-19 samples came from the United States, Italy and Spain. The cDNA or gDNA used as material had been derived from T cells, B-cell-depleted T cells, or PBMCs.

In the source study's methods: Estimation of nucleated cell counts was performed using reference gene primer amplification. Profiling relied on immunoSEQ multiplex PCR, and the TCRdb table lists in-frame clones only, not all of them. The DNA gave D and trimming, while V, J and clone size come from that table. The table records tens of thousands of clones, over 70% of them present only once. V lost 1 base to trimming and J lost 3 bases; unmatched junction nucleotides: 7. Germline lookup yields CDR1 SGHRS and CDR2 YFSETQ. The CDR3 is 17 residues long. Sequences were obtained from peripheral blood. This receptor was obtained from a man aged 45 to 65 with acute or convalescent COVID-19. The gene calls are TRBV5-1 and TRBJ2-3, with 11 positions matching TRBD1. DNA of the CDR3: TGCGCCAGCAGCTTGTTTCCAGGGACAGGGGGAACAGATACGCAGTATTTT. It translates to CASSLFPGTGGTDTQYF.